This paragraph covers one T cell receptor (beta chain) sequence. The assay was immunoSEQ multiplex PCR, and TCRdb's table has in-frame clones only and misses some. The data contain about 50,000 clones, approximately 90% of them singletons. The data were obtained in a study of glioma-infiltrating T cells after dendritic cell vaccination. Study at large: Patients had newly diagnosed or recurrent glioblastoma and received dendritic cell vaccines.

Germline CDR1 is SEHNR and CDR2 is FQNEAQ (reference sequence). The length of the CDR3 is 14 residues. After removal of 5 bases from V and 3 bases from J, the junction contained 7 bases not matched to a gene. As to time point: after dendritic cell vaccination, including at tumor progression/relapse. Only patients with spare fresh-frozen tumor and over two years of follow-up were included. PBMC were collected before vaccination, two weeks after the third vaccination, and at progression. The receptor was isolated from a human donor with glioblastoma. The chain recombines TRBV7-9 with TRBJ2-7; TRBD1 matches at 7 bases. The specimen was blood, collected after dendritic cell vaccination. In nucleotides, the CDR3 is TGTGCCAGCAGCCAACGACAGGGAAACTACGAGCAGTACTTC. This encodes CASSQRQGNYEQYF.